This TCR beta chain derives from a study of shared clonotypes between healthy human individuals. Study results and caveats: Naive CD4 clonotype sharing across a handful of donors was 4.5% to 6%. Naive subsets generally exceeded memory subsets in estimated richness. Clonotype sharing among donors likely depends on sequencing depth.

Naive-designated CD8 cells lacked CD45RO, were positively enriched for CCR7, and omitted terminally differentiated effector memory CD45RA+ cells. V lost 7 bases and J lost 6, with 20 bases in between. Germline lookup yields CDR1 SQVTM and CDR2 ANQGSEA. CDR3 size: 14 residues. Regarding this clone: What it binds is not known.

Sorted-subset replicate PCR reactions were performed with approximately 180 ng DNA, corresponding to tens of thousands of T cell genomes. Method: immunoSEQ multiplex PCR; TCRdb's copy keeps in-frame clones and lacks some. Of about 590,000 clones in the sample, 95% to 96% were seen once. This rearrangement joins TRBV29-1 to TRBJ2-3; D might be TRBD2 (6 bases). The sequencing sample was made of naive CD8+ T cells sorted from blood. This sequence originates from a woman aged 25-40 years in good health. The CDR3 nucleotides are TGCAGCGGGGTCATAGCGGAGGCACGGGATACGCAGTATTTT. Its translation: CSGVIAEARDTQYF.